Listed here are 3 T cell receptor beta chains from one sample, sequenced in a study of CD4+ T cells in melanoma (dated by TCRdb to 2021 to 2024). Libraries came from the immunoSEQ multiplex PCR assay. The clones in this table, taken by TCRdb from immuneACCESS, are in-frame only. Not every clone is retained; where verified, under half of the shortfall comes from an unresolved V gene, and the cause of the rest is unknown. This sample comprises more than 6,500 clones, around 65% of them detected only once. Roughly 20% of the sample is held by the ten biggest clonotypes. The specimen sequenced was cells from a culture (not recorded whether cultured in vitro). The receptors were gathered from a human donor with melanoma.

V usage is TRBV9 and J usage is TRBJ1-2; a possible D gene is TRBD1 (5 bases). Germline CDR1 SGDLS, CDR2 YYNGEE. The CDR3 is 13 residues long. Trimming removed 3 bases at V and 4 bases at J, with 10 bases between. DNA for the CDR3: TGTGCCAGCAGCGCCGGGGCTAGCTATGGCTACACCTTC. Its translation: CASSAGASYGYTF. The whole variable domain, remainder taken from reference TRBV9 and TRBJ1-2, is DSGVTQTPKHLITATGQRVTLRCSPRSGDLSVYWYQQSLDQGLQFLIQYYNGEERAKGNILERFSAQQFPDLHSELNLSSLELGDSALYFCASSAGASYGYTFGSGTRLTVV.

V and J are TRBV5-1 and TRBJ1-1; TRBD1 aligns across 9 bases. The CDR3 runs 16 residues. The V gene end was trimmed by 1 base and the J gene end by 1 base; junction bases not matched to a gene: 5. Germline CDR1 reads SGHRS; CDR2 reads YFSETQ. The CDR3 bases are TGCGCCAGCAGCTTGTTCTCACAGGGGGCGAACACTGAAGCTTTCTTT. This translates into CASSLFSQGANTEAFF.

The V gene is TRBV5-1, the J gene TRBJ2-3; the D gene could be TRBD1 or TRBD2 (5 bases each). With 4 bases removed from V and 6 bases from J, the gap between germline ends came to 15 bases. This CDR3 region has 14 residues. Germline values: CDR1 SGHRS, CDR2 YFSETQ. For the CDR3, the DNA is TGCGCCAGCAGCCCGTGGGGGAGTGGCGATACGCAGTATTTT. Translation gives CASSPWGSGDTQYF.